This T cell receptor beta chain was captured by sequencing in a study of blood T cell repertoires in COVID-19. Across the whole study: Specimens from acute and convalescent COVID-19 originated in the United States, Italy and Spain. T cells, B-cell-depleted T cells, or PBMCs supplied cDNA or gDNA.

This CDR3 has 12 residues. CDR1 SQVTM and CDR2 ANQGSEA come from the germline V gene. V lost 7 bases, J lost 3 bases, and 12 bases lay in between. Methods used by the authors: Nucleated cell counts were estimated from reference gene primer amplification. Only in-frame clones appear in the TCRdb table, and some are missing; sequencing was by immunoSEQ multiplex PCR. The V and J calls and clone size were taken over from that table, and D and trimming were inferred from the DNA. This table holds some 200,000 clones, 84% found once. The TCR comes from a woman aged 40 to 50 who had recovered from COVID-19. This chain uses TRBV29-1 with TRBJ1-2; D perhaps matches TRBD1 (5 bases). Specimen: peripheral blood. The chain's CDR3 is CSGGSGHYGYTF. The CDR3, as DNA: TGCAGCGGGGGGTCAGGCCACTATGGCTACACCTTC. The whole variable domain, filled in from reference TRBV29-1 and TRBJ1-2, reads SAVISQKPSRDICQRGTSLTIQCQVDSQVTMMFWYRQQPGQSLTLIATANQGSEATYESGFVIDKFPISRPNLTFSTLTVSNMSPEDSSIYLCSGGSGHYGYTFGSGTRLTVV.